Included here is one T cell receptor beta chain sequence, with context. The data are from a study of T cell changes during pregnancy in multiple sclerosis. The CDR3 sequence is 14 residues long. Germline loops: CDR1 LNHDA, CDR2 SQIVND (reference sequence). V shed 6 bases and J 4 bases; nucleotides not matched to a gene: 8. Measured with immunoSEQ multiplex PCR; TCRdb has only the in-frame clones, and not every one. The sample lists about 100,000 clones, more than 80% seen once, with under 1.5% in the top ten. This sequence joins TRBV19 and TRBJ1-1; 7 bases are a match to TRBD1. This TCR was sampled from a female donor with multiple sclerosis, enrolled in a pregnancy study. Specimen: peripheral blood, collected in the second trimester of pregnancy. Here the CDR3 DNA reads TGTGCCAGTAGAGAGGGGGCCCGAGGCACTGAAGCTTTCTTT. Its translation: CASREGARGTEAFF.